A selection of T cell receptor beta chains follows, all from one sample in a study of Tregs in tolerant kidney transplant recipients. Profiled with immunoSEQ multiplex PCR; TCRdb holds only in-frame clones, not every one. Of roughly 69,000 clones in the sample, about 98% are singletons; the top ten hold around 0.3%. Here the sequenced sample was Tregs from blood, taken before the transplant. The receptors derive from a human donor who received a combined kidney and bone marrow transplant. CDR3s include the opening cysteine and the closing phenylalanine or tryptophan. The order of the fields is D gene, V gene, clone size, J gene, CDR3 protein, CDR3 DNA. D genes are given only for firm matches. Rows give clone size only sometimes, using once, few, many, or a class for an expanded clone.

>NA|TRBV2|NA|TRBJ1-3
CASSSMQEKGNTIYF
TGTGCCAGCAGTTCCATGCAGGAAAAAGGAAACACCATATATTTT
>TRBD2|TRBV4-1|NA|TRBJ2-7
CASSRRTSAGSYEQYF
TGCGCCAGCAGCCGGAGGACTAGTGCAGGCTCCTACGAGCAGTACTTC
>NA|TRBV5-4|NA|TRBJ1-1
CASSLKVGVVIEAFF
TGTGCCAGCAGCTTGAAGGTCGGGGTAGTAATTGAAGCTTTCTTT
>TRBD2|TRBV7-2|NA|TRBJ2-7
CASSLSGSSYEQYF
TGTGCCAGCAGCTTAAGCGGGAGCTCCTACGAGCAGTACTTC
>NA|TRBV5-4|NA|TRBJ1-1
CASSLGQQKGTEAFF
TGTGCCAGCAGCTTAGGACAGCAAAAGGGGACTGAAGCTTTCTTT
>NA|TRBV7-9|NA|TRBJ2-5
CASRDRLEETQYF
TGTGCCAGCAGGGATCGTCTAGAAGAGACCCAGTACTTC
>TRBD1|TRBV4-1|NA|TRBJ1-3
CASSPLPRGASSGNTIYF
TGCGCCAGCAGCCCTTTGCCCAGGGGGGCGAGCTCTGGAAACACCATATATTTT
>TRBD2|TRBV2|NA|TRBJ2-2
CASSEPVAGGTGELFF
TGTGCCAGCAGTGAACCGGTGGCGGGAGGCACCGGGGAGCTGTTTTTT
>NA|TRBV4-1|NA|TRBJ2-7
CASSQDPELMGHRPYEQYF
TGCGCCAGCAGCCAAGATCCAGAATTAATGGGACACAGGCCCTACGAGCAGTACTTC
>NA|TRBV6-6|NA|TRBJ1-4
CASRAREGEKLFF
TGTGCCAGCCGAGCTAGGGAGGGTGAAAAACTGTTTTTT
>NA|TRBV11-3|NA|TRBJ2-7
CASSETGYEQYF
TGTGCCAGCAGCGAAACAGGCTACGAGCAGTACTTC
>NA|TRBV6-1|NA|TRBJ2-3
CASSVAAGSGTDTQYF
TGTGCCAGCAGTGTTGCGGCGGGAAGTGGCACAGATACGCAGTATTTT
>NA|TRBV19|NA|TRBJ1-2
CASSRQENYGYTF
TGTGCCAGTAGTCGACAGGAGAACTATGGCTACACCTTC
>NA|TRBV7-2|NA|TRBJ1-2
CASSATDYGYTF
TGTGCCAGCAGCGCGACAGACTATGGCTACACCTTC
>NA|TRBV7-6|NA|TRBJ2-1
CASSLVGTPYNEQFF
TGTGCCAGCAGCTTAGTAGGGACACCATACAATGAGCAGTTCTTC
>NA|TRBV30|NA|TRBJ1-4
CAWRPPGRPNEKLFF
TGTGCCTGGAGACCCCCAGGGCGCCCTAATGAAAAACTGTTTTTT
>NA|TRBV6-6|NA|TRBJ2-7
CASKGTTSYEQYF
TGTGCCAGCAAAGGGACAACCTCGTACGAGCAGTACTTC
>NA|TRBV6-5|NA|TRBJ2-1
CASSYSWSLAGNEQFF
TGTGCCAGCAGTTACTCTTGGAGCCTGGCGGGGAATGAGCAATTCTTC
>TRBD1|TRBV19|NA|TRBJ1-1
CASSILSGQSEAFF
TGTGCCAGTAGTATTCTCTCGGGACAGAGTGAAGCTTTCTTT
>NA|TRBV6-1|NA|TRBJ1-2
CASSEDASHGYTF
TGTGCCAGCAGTGAAGATGCCAGTCATGGCTACACCTTC
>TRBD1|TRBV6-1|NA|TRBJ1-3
CASNRGLGNTIYF
TGTGCCAGCAACAGGGGTCTTGGAAACACCATATATTTT
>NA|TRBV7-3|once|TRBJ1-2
CASSQGTDYGYTF
TGTGCCAGCAGCCAGGGGACCGACTATGGCTACACCTTC
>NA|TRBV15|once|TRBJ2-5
CATSRAPQETQYF
TGTGCCACCAGCAGGGCACCCCAAGAGACCCAGTACTTC
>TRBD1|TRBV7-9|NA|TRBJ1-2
CASRGQGYYGYTF
TGTGCCAGCAGGGGACAGGGGTACTATGGCTACACCTTC
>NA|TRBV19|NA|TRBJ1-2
CASNRGRDYGYTF
TGTGCCAGTAACCGGGGTCGGGACTATGGCTACACCTTC
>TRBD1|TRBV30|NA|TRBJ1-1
CAWSALYRGGTEAFF
TGTGCCTGGAGTGCCCTCTACAGGGGAGGCACTGAAGCTTTCTTT
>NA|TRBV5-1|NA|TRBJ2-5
CASSLGLQETQYF
TGCGCCAGCAGCTTGGGACTCCAAGAGACCCAGTACTTC
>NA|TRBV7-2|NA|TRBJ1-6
CASSLAGQGYSPLHF
TGTGCCAGCAGCTTGGCAGGTCAGGGATATTCACCCCTCCACTTT
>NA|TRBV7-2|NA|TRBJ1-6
CASSGGGVLHSPLHF
TGTGCCAGCAGCGGAGGGGGGGTATTACATTCACCCCTCCACTTT
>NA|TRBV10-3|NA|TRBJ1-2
CAITQGQFYGYTF
TGTGCCATCACGCAAGGACAGTTCTATGGCTACACCTTC
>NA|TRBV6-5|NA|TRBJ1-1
CASSETRDTEAFF
TGTGCCAGCAGCGAAACACGGGACACTGAAGCTTTCTTT
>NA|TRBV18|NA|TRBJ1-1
CASSPTPGDTEAFF
TGTGCCAGCTCACCGACCCCCGGGGACACTGAAGCTTTCTTT
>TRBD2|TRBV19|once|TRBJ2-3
CASSLTAGARTDTQYF
TGTGCCAGTAGCCTTACAGCGGGAGCCAGGACAGATACGCAGTATTTT
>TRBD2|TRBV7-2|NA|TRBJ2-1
CASSLATSIRGNEQFF
TGTGCCAGCAGCTTAGCGACTAGCATTAGAGGCAATGAGCAGTTCTTC
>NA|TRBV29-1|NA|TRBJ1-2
CSAQGVGYGYTF
TGCAGCGCCCAGGGCGTTGGGTATGGCTACACCTTC
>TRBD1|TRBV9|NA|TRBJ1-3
CASSVTPGQGTGNTIYF
TGTGCCAGCAGCGTAACTCCGGGACAGGGAACTGGAAACACCATATATTTT
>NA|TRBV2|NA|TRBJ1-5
CASATDGDQPQHF
TGTGCCAGCGCCACGGACGGGGATCAGCCCCAGCATTTT
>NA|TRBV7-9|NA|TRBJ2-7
CASSLIQGETEQYF
TGTGCCAGCAGCTTAATACAGGGAGAAACCGAGCAGTACTTC
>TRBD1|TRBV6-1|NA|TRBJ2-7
CASSRDRADEQYF
TGTGCCAGCAGCCGGGACAGGGCCGACGAGCAGTACTTC
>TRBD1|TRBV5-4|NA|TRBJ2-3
CASSLGTGPRYTQYF
TGTGCCAGCAGCTTGGGGACAGGGCCGCGGTATACGCAGTATTTT
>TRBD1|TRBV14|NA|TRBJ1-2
CASSRAGTGVRGYTF
TGTGCCAGCAGCCGAGCCGGGACAGGGGTGCGGGGCTACACCTTC
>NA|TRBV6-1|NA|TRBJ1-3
CASREAQGTGNTIYF
TGTGCCAGCAGGGAAGCGCAGGGAACTGGAAACACCATATATTTT
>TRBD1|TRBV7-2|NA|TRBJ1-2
CASSLVGGGTGGGYTF
TGTGCCAGCAGCTTAGTAGGGGGAGGGACAGGGGGTGGCTACACCTTC
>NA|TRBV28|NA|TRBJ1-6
CASSFPETGFSSYNSPLHF
TGTGCCAGCAGTTTCCCTGAAACAGGCTTCTCCTCCTATAATTCACCCCTCCACTTT
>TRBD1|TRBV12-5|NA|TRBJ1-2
CASGLSPTGSGGYTF
TGTGCTAGTGGTCTCTCCCCGACAGGGTCGGGTGGCTACACCTTC
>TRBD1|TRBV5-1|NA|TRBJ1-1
CASSLAWQGGINMNTEAFF
TGCGCCAGCAGCTTGGCCTGGCAGGGGGGAATCAACATGAACACTGAAGCTTTCTTT
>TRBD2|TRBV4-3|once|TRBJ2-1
CASSLGTSGTNEQFF
TGCGCCAGCAGCCTGGGGACTAGCGGGACGAATGAGCAGTTCTTC
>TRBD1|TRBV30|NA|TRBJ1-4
CATTGFEKLFF
TGTGCCACGACAGGGTTTGAAAAACTGTTTTTT
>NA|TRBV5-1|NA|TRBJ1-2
CASSDRTGYTF
TGCGCCAGCAGCGACCGGACAGGCTACACCTTC
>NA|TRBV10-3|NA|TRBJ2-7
CAISESIRAYEQYF
TGTGCCATCAGTGAATCGATCAGGGCCTACGAGCAGTACTTC
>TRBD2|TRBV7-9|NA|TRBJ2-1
CASSFMRLAVNNEQFF
TGTGCCAGCAGTTTTATGAGACTAGCGGTTAACAATGAGCAGTTCTTC
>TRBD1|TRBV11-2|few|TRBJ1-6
CASSLTGDHSPLHF
TGTGCCAGCAGCCTGACAGGGGACCATTCACCCCTCCACTTT